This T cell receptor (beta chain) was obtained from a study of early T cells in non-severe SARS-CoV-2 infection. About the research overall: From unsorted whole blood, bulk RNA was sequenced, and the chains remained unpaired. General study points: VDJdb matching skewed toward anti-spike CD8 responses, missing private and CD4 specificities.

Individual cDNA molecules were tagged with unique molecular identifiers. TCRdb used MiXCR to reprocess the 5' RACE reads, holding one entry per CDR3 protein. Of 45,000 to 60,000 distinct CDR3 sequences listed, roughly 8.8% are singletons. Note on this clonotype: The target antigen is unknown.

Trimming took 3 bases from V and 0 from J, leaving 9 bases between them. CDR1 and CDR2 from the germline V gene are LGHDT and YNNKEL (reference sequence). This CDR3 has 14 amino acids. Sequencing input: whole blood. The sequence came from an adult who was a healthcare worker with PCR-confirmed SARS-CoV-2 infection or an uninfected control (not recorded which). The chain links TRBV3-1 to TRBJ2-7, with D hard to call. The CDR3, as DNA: TGTGCCAGCAGCCATCTGCGGCGCTCCTACGAGCAGTACTTC. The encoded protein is CASSHLRRSYEQYF.